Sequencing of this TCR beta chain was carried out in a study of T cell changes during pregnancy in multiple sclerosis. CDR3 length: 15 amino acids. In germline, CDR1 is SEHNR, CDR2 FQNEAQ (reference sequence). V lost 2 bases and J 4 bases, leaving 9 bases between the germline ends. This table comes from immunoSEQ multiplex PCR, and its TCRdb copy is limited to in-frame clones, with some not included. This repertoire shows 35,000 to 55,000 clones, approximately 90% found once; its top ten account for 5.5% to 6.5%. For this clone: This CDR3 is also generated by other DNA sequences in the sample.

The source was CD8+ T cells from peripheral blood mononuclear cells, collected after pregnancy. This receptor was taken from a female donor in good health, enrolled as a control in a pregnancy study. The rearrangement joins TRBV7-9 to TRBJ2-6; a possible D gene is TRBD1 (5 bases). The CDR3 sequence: CASSLPGSGANVLTF. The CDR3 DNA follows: TGTGCCAGCAGCTTACCAGGGTCCGGGGCCAACGTCCTGACTTTC.